This T cell receptor (beta chain) was observed in a study of blood T cell repertoires in COVID-19. Whole-study context: Whether acute or convalescent, the COVID-19 samples came from the United States, Italy and Spain. Sources were T cells, B-cell-depleted T cells, or PBMCs; the material itself was cDNA or gDNA.

V trimming: 0 bases; J trimming: 2 bases; junction bases outside the gene matches: 5. The germline V gene encodes CDR1 SGHRS and CDR2 YFSETQ. This CDR3 is built from 15 residues. Original methodology: Cell counts per sample came from amplifying reference gene primers. The repertoire was sequenced with immunoSEQ multiplex PCR; TCRdb's copy has only in-frame clones and lacks some. The V and J calls and clone size come from that table; D and trimming were worked out from the DNA. This table holds 150,000 or so clones, about 72% found once. Sequenced material: peripheral blood. The chain joins TRBV5-1 to TRBJ2-7, with 7 bases matching TRBD2. The receptor was isolated from a woman between 65 and 79 years old with acute or convalescent COVID-19. CDR3 DNA: TGCGCCAGCAGCTTGGTCGGGGGGAGTACCTACGAGCAGTACTTC. This translates into CASSLVGGSTYEQYF.